This passage covers 31 T cell receptor beta chains from one sample sequenced in a study of blood T cell repertoires in COVID-19. Repertoires were generated with immunoSEQ multiplex PCR, while TCRdb's copy carries only in-frame clones and drops some. Among around 330,000 clones listed, 85% were seen once. Sequences were obtained from PBMCs or T cells enriched from blood (not recorded which). The receptors here all came from a woman between 25 and 40 years old who had been exposed to COVID-19.

V is TRBV28 and J is TRBJ1-4, with D maybe TRBD1 (5 bases). V dropped 2 bases and J dropped 7 bases, with 11 bases sitting between them. Germline V gene lookup returns CDR1 MDHEN and CDR2 SYDVKM. The CDR3 length is 14 residues. CDR3 nucleotide sequence: TGTGCCAGCAGTTTACTTCAGGGTAGTGAAAAACTGTTTTTT. This encodes CASSLLQGSEKLFF.

This chain connects TRBV28 to TRBJ1-5; 9 nucleotides align to TRBD1. CDR3 length: 15 residues. Germline V gene sequence: CDR1 MDHEN, CDR2 SYDVKM. Trimming at V came to 8 bases and at J to 5 bases, leaving 10 bases not matched to a gene. The CDR3 region is CASREYRGPDQPQHF. In nucleotides, the CDR3 is TGTGCCAGCCGGGAATACAGGGGGCCGGATCAGCCCCAGCATTTT.

This chain uses TRBV28 with TRBJ1-1; 7 bases agree with TRBD1. The CDR3 runs 15 residues. V shed 6 bases and J 0 bases; nucleotides not matched to a gene: 7. Germline V gives CDR1 MDHEN, CDR2 SYDVKM. Here the CDR3 DNA reads TGTGCCAGCAGGACGACAGGGCTCATGAACACTGAAGCTTTCTTT. It codes for CASRTTGLMNTEAFF.

The sample holds a few counts of this clone. V usage is TRBV6-2 or TRBV6-3 and J usage is TRBJ1-2; D unclear. Germline V gene lookup returns CDR1 MNHEY and CDR2 SVGEGT. This CDR3 spans 13 amino acids. Trimming removed 4 bases from V and 4 bases from J, with 10 bases in between. The DNA of the CDR3 is TGTGCCAGCAGTTGGTCGCACGGCTATGGCTACACCTTC. This gives the protein CASSWSHGYGYTF.

The V and J genes are TRBV3-1 (or the pseudogene TRBV3-2) and TRBJ1-2; TRBD1 might be the D (5 bases). Germline V gene data show CDR1 as LGHDT and CDR2 as YNNKEL (reference sequence). V lost 6 bases and J lost 2, with 7 bases in between. This CDR3 is built from 12 residues. The CDR3 loop reads CASREGNYGYTF. The CDR3 DNA reads as TGTGCCAGCAGGGAGGGGAACTATGGCTACACCTTC.

This chain uses TRBV5-1 with TRBJ2-1, with D perhaps TRBD2 (6 bases). CDR1 is SGHRS and CDR2 is YFSETQ in the germline V gene. CDR3 length: 14 amino acids. V was cut by 3 bases and J by 7 bases, with 14 bases left in between. The CDR3 loop is CASSSGTGSNEQFF. The DNA for the CDR3 is TGCGCCAGCAGCTCGGGGACTGGCAGTAATGAGCAGTTCTTC.

This clone is a singleton in its sample. The chain has TRBV30 and TRBJ2-1, with 14 bases matching TRBD2. This CDR3 region has 16 residues. From germline, CDR1 is GTSNPN and CDR2 SVGIG (reference sequence). Unmatched junction bases numbered 10, after V lost 4 bases and J lost 8 bases. In DNA, the CDR3 is TGTGCCTGGACCTTTTCCGGGACTAGCGGGGGATATGAGCAGTTCTTC. It codes for CAWTFSGTSGGYEQFF.

This chain connects TRBV18 to TRBJ2-3; 8 bases match TRBD2. The CDR3 length is 16 residues. The V gene's germline CDR1 is KGHSH and CDR2 LQKENI. Trimming removed 3 bases from V and 1 base from J; junction bases left unmatched: 6. The CDR3 loop is CASSPVAGMGTDTQYF. The CDR3 DNA is TGTGCCAGCTCACCGGTAGCGGGAATGGGCACAGATACGCAGTATTTT.

This clone came up a few times. V and J are TRBV27 and TRBJ2-7, with TRBD2 matching over 11 bases. This CDR3 region has 13 residues. V trimming: 6 bases; J trimming: 6 bases; junction bases outside the gene matches: 4. CDR1 MNHEY and CDR2 SMNVEV come from the germline V gene (reference sequence). The CDR3 DNA follows: TGTGCCAGCAGATCTCTAGCGGGAGGCGAGCAGTACTTC. It encodes CASRSLAGGEQYF.

The chain employs TRBV30 and TRBJ2-6; D may be TRBD1 (5 bases). V dropped 0 bases and J dropped 7 bases, with 13 bases sitting between them. Germline lookup yields CDR1 GTSNPN and CDR2 SVGIG (reference sequence). CDR3 length: 15 residues. CDR3 loop: CAWSVKAGSANVLTF. In nucleotides, the CDR3 is TGTGCCTGGAGTGTAAAGGCAGGGTCTGCCAACGTCCTGACTTTC. The whole variable domain, remainder taken from reference TRBV30 and TRBJ2-6, is SQTIHQWPATLVQPVGSPLSLECTVEGTSNPNLYWYRQAAGRGLQLLFYSVGIGQISSEVPQNLSASRPQDRQFILSSKKLLLSDSGFYLCAWSVKAGSANVLTFGAGSRLTVL.

The chain recombines TRBV9 with TRBJ1-5; 7 nucleotides match TRBD1. Trimming cost V 3 bases and J 5 bases; bases outside gene matches: 5. Germline V gene data show CDR1 as SGDLS and CDR2 as YYNGEE. The CDR3 covers 14 residues. Written as DNA, the CDR3 is TGTGCCAGCAGCGCAAGTACAGGGGATCAGCCCCAGCATTTT. Its translation: CASSASTGDQPQHF. Looking up the rest from reference TRBV9 and TRBJ1-5 gives the full variable domain: DSGVTQTPKHLITATGQRVTLRCSPRSGDLSVYWYQQSLDQGLQFLIQYYNGEERAKGNILERFSAQQFPDLHSELNLSSLELGDSALYFCASSASTGDQPQHFGDGTRLSIL.

The V call is TRBV10-3, the J call TRBJ2-1, with 8 bases matching TRBD2. The V gene end was trimmed by 4 bases and the J gene end by 7 bases; junction bases not matched to a gene: 6. The CDR3 spans 14 residues. CDR1 and CDR2 from the germline V gene are ENHRY and SYGVKD. CDR3 nucleotides: TGTGCCATCAGTGCCAGCGGGAGTAAAAATGAGCAGTTCTTC. This gives the protein CAISASGSKNEQFF.

The chain combines TRBV6-1 with TRBJ2-3; 15 bases line up with TRBD2. The V segment lost 4 bases and the J segment 4 bases; nucleotides outside the gene matches: 12. The germline CDR1 and CDR2 sequences are MNHNS and SASEGT. The CDR3 sequence is 19 residues long. The CDR3 DNA sequence: TGTGCCAGCAGTGGTCGGACTAGCGGGGGGGCCTTAATCGCAGATACGCAGTATTTT. Translating it yields CASSGRTSGGALIADTQYF.

This chain connects TRBV6-2 or TRBV6-3 to TRBJ2-2, with no clear D. V lost 2 bases and J 2 bases, leaving 12 bases between the germline ends. This CDR3 has 16 residues. Germline lookup yields CDR1 MNHEY and CDR2 SVGEGT. CDR3 sequence reads: CASSYSLANNTGELFF. CDR3 DNA sequence: TGTGCCAGCAGTTACAGTTTGGCAAACAACACCGGGGAGCTGTTTTTT.

The rearrangement joins TRBV28 to TRBJ1-1; D is ambiguous. The CDR3 length is 14 residues. CDR1 MDHEN and CDR2 SYDVKM come from the germline V gene. V was pared by 4 bases and J by 5 bases, with 14 bases between. CDR3 amino acids: CASSSTPGWTEAFF. The CDR3 DNA reads as TGTGCCAGCAGTTCCACGCCGGGTTGGACTGAAGCTTTCTTT.

As to this clone: The sample carries other DNA sequences with the same CDR3. This rearrangement joins TRBV12-3 or TRBV12-4 to TRBJ1-2; 7 bases agree with TRBD1. CDR3 size: 12 residues. Unmatched junction bases numbered 1, after V lost 5 bases and J lost 4 bases. The CDR3, as DNA: TGTGCCAGCAGTCCAGGGGGCTATGGCTACACCTTC. It translates to CASSPGGYGYTF.

The rearrangement links TRBV5-4 to TRBJ2-1; 7 bases are a match to TRBD2. V dropped 2 bases and J dropped 3; count of bases not matched to a gene: 5. CDR3 size: 15 residues. Per germline, CDR1 SGHNT and CDR2 YYREEE (reference sequence). The CDR3 nucleotides are TGTGCCAGCAGCTTCGACGGGGGGAGCTACAATGAGCAGTTCTTC. It codes for CASSFDGGSYNEQFF.

The CDR3: CASSSTDRVMGGNTIYF. CDR3 DNA sequence: TGTGCCAGCAGTTCCACCGACAGGGTAATGGGCGGAAACACCATATATTTT. The chain has TRBV28 and TRBJ1-3; 7 bases agree with TRBD1. With 4 bases clipped from V and 4 bases from J, the junction kept 13 bases outside the gene matches. CDR3 length: 17 residues. Looked up from germline, CDR1 is MDHEN and CDR2 is SYDVKM.

The chain employs TRBV6-6 and TRBJ2-4; 8 nucleotides agree with TRBD1. The CDR3 is 13 residues long. Germline V gene lookup returns CDR1 MNHNY and CDR2 SVGAGI (reference sequence). J lost 6 bases, V lost 8 bases, and 6 bases had no gene match. The CDR3 bases are TGTGCCAGCGCGACGGGGACAGGAAACATTCAGTACTTC. Encoded protein: CASATGTGNIQYF.

The V call is TRBV5-4, the J call TRBJ2-7; TRBD2 agrees at 10 bases. Germline trimming cut 6 bases from V and 1 base from J; bases unmatched to any gene: 10. The CDR3 is made up of 16 amino acids. The V gene's germline CDR1 is SGHNT and CDR2 YYREEE (reference sequence). The CDR3 sequence: CASNNRTSGLSYEQYF. The CDR3 coding sequence is TGTGCCAGCAACAATAGGACTAGCGGCCTATCCTACGAGCAGTACTTC. Together with reference TRBV5-4 and TRBJ2-7, the CDR3 gives the full variable domain: ETGVTQSPTHLIKTRGQQVTLRCSSQSGHNTVSWYQQALGQGPQFIFQYYREEENGRGNFPPRFSGLQFPNYSSELNVNALELDDSALYLCASNNRTSGLSYEQYFGPGTRLTVT.

In its sample, this clone was seen once. The rearrangement joins TRBV6-5 to TRBJ1-2; maybe TRBD1 (5 bases). V shed 7 bases and J shed 2 bases, with 14 bases lying between them. This CDR3 region has 14 residues. Germline V CDR1 and CDR2: MNHEY, SVGAGI. The CDR3 region has the DNA TGTGCCAGCATCCCTGCAGGGAACAACTATGGCTACACCTTC. Translating gives CASIPAGNNYGYTF.

This chain uses TRBV5-5 with TRBJ2-5; D perhaps matches TRBD2 (5 bases). There are 14 residues in the CDR3. The germline V gene has CDR1 SGHKS and CDR2 YYEKEE (reference sequence). V was trimmed by 0 bases and J by 6 bases, leaving 12 bases between them. The CDR3 loop is CASSLGSSLQTQYF. As DNA, the CDR3 is TGTGCCAGCAGCTTGGGGTCTAGCTTGCAGACCCAGTACTTC. Variable domain in full (rest from reference TRBV5-5 and TRBJ2-5): DAGVTQSPTHLIKTRGQQVTLRCSPISGHKSVSWYQQVLGQGPQFIFQYYEKEERGRGNFPDRFSARQFPNYSSELNVNALLLGDSALYLCASSLGSSLQTQYFGPGTRLLVL.

CDR3 loop: CASRERETPGGTQYF. As DNA, the CDR3 is TGTGCCAGCCGGGAGCGGGAGACCCCGGGGGGGACCCAGTACTTC. The chain joins TRBV7-2 to TRBJ2-5; 8 bases line up with TRBD2. Germline V gene sequence: CDR1 SGHTA, CDR2 FQGNSA. The V gene end was trimmed by 8 bases and the J gene end by 7 bases; junction bases not matched to a gene: 15. CDR3 length: 15 amino acids.

This chain uses TRBV7-9 with TRBJ1-2, with D perhaps TRBD1 (5 bases). The CDR3 totals 14 residues. V shed 10 bases and J shed 7 bases, with 22 bases lying between them. Per the germline V gene, CDR1 is SEHNR and CDR2 is FQNEAQ (reference sequence). CDR3 residues: CATLLQVREGGYTF. The CDR3 DNA sequence: TGTGCCACCCTCTTGCAGGTCAGGGAGGGTGGCTACACCTTC. The variable domain in full, with the rest retrieved from reference TRBV7-9 and TRBJ1-2, is DTGVSQNPRHKITKRGQNVTFRCDPISEHNRLYWYRQTLGQGPEFLTYFQNEAQLEKSRLLSDRFSAERPKGSFSTLEIQRTEQGDSAMYLCATLLQVREGGYTFGSGTRLTVV.

The J gene is TRBJ2-6, the V gene TRBV4-1; D might be TRBD1 (6 bases). Germline V gene lookup returns CDR1 MGHRA and CDR2 YSYEKL. The CDR3 is 18 residues long. Trimming stripped 1 base from V and 2 bases from J, with 15 bases between. The CDR3 DNA reads TGCGCCAGCAGCCAAGGCAGGGGAAACTCTCCTGGGGCCAACGTCCTGACTTTC. Amino acids: CASSQGRGNSPGANVLTF.

This clone was seen just once. The J gene is TRBJ1-1, the V gene TRBV6-5, with a tentative D call TRBD1 (5 bases). CDR1 and CDR2 from the germline V gene are MNHEY and SVGAGI. The germline V and J ends were trimmed by 7 bases and 2 bases, with 11 bases remaining between them. There are 13 residues in the CDR3. The CDR3 coding sequence is TGTGCCAGCACCTGGGGCGCTAACACTGAAGCTTTCTTT. Protein sequence: CASTWGANTEAFF.

V usage is TRBV5-5 and J usage is TRBJ2-2; 9 bases map to TRBD1. Germline CDR1 and CDR2: SGHKS and YYEKEE (reference sequence). CDR3 length: 15 residues. Trimming cost V 1 base and J 4 bases; bases outside gene matches: 2. In nucleotides, the CDR3 is TGTGCCAGCAGCTTGAGACAGGGGGGCACCGGGGAGCTGTTTTTT. Encoded protein: CASSLRQGGTGELFF.

The chain recombines TRBV11-2 with TRBJ1-1; D is uncertain. The CDR3 is 13 residues long. The V gene's germline CDR1 is SGHAT and CDR2 FQNNGV. V lost 7 bases to trimming and J lost 1 base, with 10 bases between them. Written as DNA, the CDR3 is TGTGCCAGCACCATCAAGCCGAACACTGAAGCTTTCTTT. Translated: CASTIKPNTEAFF.

The chain is built from TRBV4-2 and TRBJ1-5; no definite D call. V was pared by 5 bases and J by 1 base, with 15 bases between. Germline V CDR1 and CDR2: LGHNA, YNFKEQ. The CDR3 is made up of 16 amino acids. CDR3 bases: TGTGCCAGCAGCTTCGGGGTTTTAGGAAGCAATCAGCCCCAGCATTTT. It specifies CASSFGVLGSNQPQHF.

The chain employs TRBV14 and TRBJ1-5, with 7 bases aligning to TRBD1. Germline values: CDR1 SGHDN, CDR2 FVKESK. The CDR3 is 14 amino acids. The V segment lost 4 bases and the J segment 9 bases; nucleotides outside the gene matches: 9. The CDR3 nucleotides read TGTGCCAGCAGCCGATACAGGGGTGTAAGGCCCCAGCATTTT. Its protein product is CASSRYRGVRPQHF.

The rearrangement uses TRBV7-3 and TRBJ2-3, with 9 positions matching TRBD1. Germline V gene lookup returns CDR1 SGHTA and CDR2 FQGTGA. The V segment lost 2 bases and the J segment 0 bases; nucleotides outside the gene matches: 3. This CDR3 spans 16 amino acids. The CDR3 loop reads CASSLPGQGSTDTQYF. The CDR3 coding sequence is TGTGCCAGCAGCTTACCAGGACAGGGGAGCACAGATACGCAGTATTTT.